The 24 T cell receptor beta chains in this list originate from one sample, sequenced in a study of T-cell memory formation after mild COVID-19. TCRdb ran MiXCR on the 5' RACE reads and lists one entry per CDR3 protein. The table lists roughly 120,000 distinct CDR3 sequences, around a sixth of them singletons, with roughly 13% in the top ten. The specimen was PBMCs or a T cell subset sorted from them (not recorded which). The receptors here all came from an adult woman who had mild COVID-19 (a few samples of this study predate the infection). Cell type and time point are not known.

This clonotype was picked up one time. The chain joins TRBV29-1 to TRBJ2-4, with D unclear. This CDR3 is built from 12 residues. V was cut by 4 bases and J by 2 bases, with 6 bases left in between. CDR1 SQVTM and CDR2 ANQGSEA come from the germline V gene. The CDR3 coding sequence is TGCAGCGTTGGGCAGTCCAAAAACATTCAGTACTTC. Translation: CSVGQSKNIQYF.

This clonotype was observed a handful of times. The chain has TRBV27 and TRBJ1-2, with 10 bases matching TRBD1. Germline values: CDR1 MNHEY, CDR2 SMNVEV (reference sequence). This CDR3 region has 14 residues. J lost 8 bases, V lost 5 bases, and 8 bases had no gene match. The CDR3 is CASSPTGGGWGYTF. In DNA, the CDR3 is TGTGCCAGCAGTCCGACAGGGGGCGGTTGGGGCTACACCTTC.

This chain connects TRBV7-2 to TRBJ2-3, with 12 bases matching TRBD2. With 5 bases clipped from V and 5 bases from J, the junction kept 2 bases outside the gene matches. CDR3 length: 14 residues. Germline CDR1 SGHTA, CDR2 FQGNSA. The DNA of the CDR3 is TGTGCCAGCAGCCCGGGACTAGCGGGAGATACGCAGTATTTT. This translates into CASSPGLAGDTQYF.

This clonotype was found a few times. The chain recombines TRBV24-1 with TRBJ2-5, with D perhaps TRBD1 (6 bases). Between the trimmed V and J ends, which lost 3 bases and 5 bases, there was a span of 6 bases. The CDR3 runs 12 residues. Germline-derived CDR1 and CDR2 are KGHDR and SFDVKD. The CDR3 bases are TGTGCCACCAGTGATCAGGGGGAGACCCAGTACTTC. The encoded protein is CATSDQGETQYF.

The CDR3 spells CASSKGGRGCEKLFF. CDR3 bases: TGTGCCAGCAGCAAAGGGGGCAGGGGGTGTGAAAAACTGTTTTTT. The rearrangement links TRBV21-1 to TRBJ1-4; TRBD1, the table's D call, was not compared with the DNA. TRBV21-1 is described as a pseudogene. CDR3 length equals 15 residues.

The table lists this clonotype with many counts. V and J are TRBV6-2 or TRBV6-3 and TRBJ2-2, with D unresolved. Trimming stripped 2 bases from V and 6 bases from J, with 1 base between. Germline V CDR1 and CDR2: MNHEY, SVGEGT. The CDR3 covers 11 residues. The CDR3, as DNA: TGTGCCAGCAGTTACCCCGGGGAGCTGTTTTTT. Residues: CASSYPGELFF.

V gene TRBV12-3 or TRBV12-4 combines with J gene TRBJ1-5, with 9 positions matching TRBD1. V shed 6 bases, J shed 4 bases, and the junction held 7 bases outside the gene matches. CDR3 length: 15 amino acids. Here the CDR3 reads CASRRGQGRNQPQHF. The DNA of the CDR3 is TGTGCCAGCAGAAGGGGACAGGGAAGGAATCAGCCCCAGCATTTT.

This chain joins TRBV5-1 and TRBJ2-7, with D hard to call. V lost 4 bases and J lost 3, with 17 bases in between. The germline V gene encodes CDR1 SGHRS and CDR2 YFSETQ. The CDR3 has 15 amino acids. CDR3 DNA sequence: TGCGCCAGCAGCGGGCTCTATTTAACAAACTACGAGCAGTACTTC. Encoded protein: CASSGLYLTNYEQYF. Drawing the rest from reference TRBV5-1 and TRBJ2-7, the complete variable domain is KAGVTQTPRYLIKTRGQQVTLSCSPISGHRSVSWYQQTPGQGLQFLFEYFSETQRNKGNFPGRFSGRQFSNSRSEMNVSTLELGDSALYLCASSGLYLTNYEQYFGPGTRLTVT.

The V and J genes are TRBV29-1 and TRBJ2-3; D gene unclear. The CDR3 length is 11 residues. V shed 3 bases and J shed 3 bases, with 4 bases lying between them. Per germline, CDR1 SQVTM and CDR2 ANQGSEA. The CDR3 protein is CSVDRTDTQYF. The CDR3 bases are TGCAGCGTTGACCGGACAGATACGCAGTATTTT.

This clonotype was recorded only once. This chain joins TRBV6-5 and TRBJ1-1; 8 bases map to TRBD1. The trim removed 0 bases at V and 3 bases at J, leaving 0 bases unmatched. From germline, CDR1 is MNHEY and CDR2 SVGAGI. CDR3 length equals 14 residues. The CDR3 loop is CASSYSTGDTEAFF. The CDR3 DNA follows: TGTGCCAGCAGTTACTCGACAGGGGACACTGAAGCTTTCTTT.

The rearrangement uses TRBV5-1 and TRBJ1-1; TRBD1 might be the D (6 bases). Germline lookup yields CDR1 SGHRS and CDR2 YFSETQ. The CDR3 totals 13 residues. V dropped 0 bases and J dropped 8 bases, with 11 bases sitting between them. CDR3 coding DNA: TGCGCCAGCAGCTTGGGAGGGACACTGGAAGCTTTCTTT. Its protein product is CASSLGGTLEAFF.

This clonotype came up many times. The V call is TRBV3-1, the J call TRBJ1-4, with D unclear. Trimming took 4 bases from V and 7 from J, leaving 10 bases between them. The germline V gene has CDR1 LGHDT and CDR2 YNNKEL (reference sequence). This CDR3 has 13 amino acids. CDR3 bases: TGTGCCAGCAGCCCTCGTGTGCGTGAAAAACTGTTTTTT. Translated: CASSPRVREKLFF.

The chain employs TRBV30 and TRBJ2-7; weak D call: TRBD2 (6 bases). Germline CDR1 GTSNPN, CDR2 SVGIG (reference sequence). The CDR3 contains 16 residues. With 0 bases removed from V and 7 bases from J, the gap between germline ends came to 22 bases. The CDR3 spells CAWSVVPGVPLGEQYF. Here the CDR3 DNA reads TGTGCCTGGAGTGTCGTACCGGGGGTCCCTCTGGGGGAGCAGTACTTC.

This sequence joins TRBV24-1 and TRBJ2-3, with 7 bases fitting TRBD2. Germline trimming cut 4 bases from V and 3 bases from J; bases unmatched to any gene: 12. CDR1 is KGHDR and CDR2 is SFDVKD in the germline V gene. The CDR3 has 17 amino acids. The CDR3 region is CATSDYRGAGVTDTQYF. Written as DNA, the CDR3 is TGTGCCACCAGTGACTACCGAGGGGCGGGAGTAACAGATACGCAGTATTTT.

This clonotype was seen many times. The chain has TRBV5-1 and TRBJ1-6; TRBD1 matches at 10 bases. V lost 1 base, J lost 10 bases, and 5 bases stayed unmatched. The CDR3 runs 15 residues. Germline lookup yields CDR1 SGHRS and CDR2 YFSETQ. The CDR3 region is CASSLRTGGLSPLHF. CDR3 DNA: TGCGCCAGCAGCTTGCGGACAGGGGGATTGTCACCCCTCCACTTT.

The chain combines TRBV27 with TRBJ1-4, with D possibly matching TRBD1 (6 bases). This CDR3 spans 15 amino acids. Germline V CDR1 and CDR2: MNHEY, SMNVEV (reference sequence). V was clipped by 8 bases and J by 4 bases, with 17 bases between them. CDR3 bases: TGTGCCAGCGGGCCGCAGGGGAAGGGTAATGAAAAACTGTTTTTT. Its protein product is CASGPQGKGNEKLFF.

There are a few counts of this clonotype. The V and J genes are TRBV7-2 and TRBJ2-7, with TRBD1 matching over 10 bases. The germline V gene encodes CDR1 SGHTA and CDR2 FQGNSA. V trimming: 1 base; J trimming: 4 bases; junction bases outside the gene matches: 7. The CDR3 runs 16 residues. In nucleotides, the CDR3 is TGTGCCAGCAGCTTAGTTCCCGGGACAGGGGATTACGAGCAGTACTTC. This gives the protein CASSLVPGTGDYEQYF.

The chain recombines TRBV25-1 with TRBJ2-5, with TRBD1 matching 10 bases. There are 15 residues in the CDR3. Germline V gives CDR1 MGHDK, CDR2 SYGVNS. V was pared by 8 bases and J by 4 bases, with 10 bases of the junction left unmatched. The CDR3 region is CASHHGTGVVETQYF. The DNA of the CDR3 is TGTGCCAGCCACCACGGGACAGGGGTAGTAGAGACCCAGTACTTC.

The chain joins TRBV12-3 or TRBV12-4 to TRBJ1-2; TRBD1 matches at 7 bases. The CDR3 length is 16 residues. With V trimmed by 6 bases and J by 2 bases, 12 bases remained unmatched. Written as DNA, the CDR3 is TGTGCCAGCAGCCGCAAGCAGGGGGGGTTCAACTATGGCTACACCTTC. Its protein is CASSRKQGGFNYGYTF.

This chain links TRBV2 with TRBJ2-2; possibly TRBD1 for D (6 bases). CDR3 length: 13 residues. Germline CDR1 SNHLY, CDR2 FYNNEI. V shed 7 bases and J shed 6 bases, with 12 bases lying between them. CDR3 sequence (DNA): TGTGCCAGCACCACCACAGGGTCCGGGGAGCTGTTTTTT. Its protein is CASTTTGSGELFF.

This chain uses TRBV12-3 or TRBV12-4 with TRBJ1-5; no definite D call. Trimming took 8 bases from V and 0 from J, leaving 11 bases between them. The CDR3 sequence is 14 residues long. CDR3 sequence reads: CASSIGYSNQPQHF. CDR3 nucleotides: TGTGCCAGCTCTATCGGATATAGCAATCAGCCCCAGCATTTT.

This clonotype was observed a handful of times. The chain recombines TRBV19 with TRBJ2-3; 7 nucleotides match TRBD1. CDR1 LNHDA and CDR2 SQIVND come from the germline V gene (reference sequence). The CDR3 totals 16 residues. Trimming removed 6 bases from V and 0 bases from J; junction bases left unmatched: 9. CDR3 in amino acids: CASRSSGTASTDTQYF. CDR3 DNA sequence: TGTGCCAGTAGATCATCCGGGACAGCGAGCACAGATACGCAGTATTTT. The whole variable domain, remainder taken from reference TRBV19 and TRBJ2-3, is DGGITQSPKYLFRKEGQNVTLSCEQNLNHDAMYWYRQDPGQGLRLIYYSQIVNDFQKGDIAEGYSVSREKKESFPLTVTSAQKNPTAFYLCASRSSGTASTDTQYFGPGTRLTVL.

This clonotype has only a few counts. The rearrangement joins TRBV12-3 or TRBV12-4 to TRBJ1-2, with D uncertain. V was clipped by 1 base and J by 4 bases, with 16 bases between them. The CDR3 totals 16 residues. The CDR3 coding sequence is TGTGCCAGCAGTTTAGGGGGAATACATGCCCCCTATGGCTACACCTTC. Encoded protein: CASSLGGIHAPYGYTF.

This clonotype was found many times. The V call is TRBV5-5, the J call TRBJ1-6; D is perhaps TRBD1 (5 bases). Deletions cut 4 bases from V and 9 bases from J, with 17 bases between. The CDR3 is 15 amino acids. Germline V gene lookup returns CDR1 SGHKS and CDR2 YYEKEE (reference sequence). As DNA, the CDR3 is TGTGCCAGCAGCATGACTTCAGGGATTCTTTCACCCCTCCACTTT. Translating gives CASSMTSGILSPLHF. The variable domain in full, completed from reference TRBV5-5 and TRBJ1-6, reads DAGVTQSPTHLIKTRGQQVTLRCSPISGHKSVSWYQQVLGQGPQFIFQYYEKEERGRGNFPDRFSARQFPNYSSELNVNALLLGDSALYLCASSMTSGILSPLHFGNGTRLTVT.